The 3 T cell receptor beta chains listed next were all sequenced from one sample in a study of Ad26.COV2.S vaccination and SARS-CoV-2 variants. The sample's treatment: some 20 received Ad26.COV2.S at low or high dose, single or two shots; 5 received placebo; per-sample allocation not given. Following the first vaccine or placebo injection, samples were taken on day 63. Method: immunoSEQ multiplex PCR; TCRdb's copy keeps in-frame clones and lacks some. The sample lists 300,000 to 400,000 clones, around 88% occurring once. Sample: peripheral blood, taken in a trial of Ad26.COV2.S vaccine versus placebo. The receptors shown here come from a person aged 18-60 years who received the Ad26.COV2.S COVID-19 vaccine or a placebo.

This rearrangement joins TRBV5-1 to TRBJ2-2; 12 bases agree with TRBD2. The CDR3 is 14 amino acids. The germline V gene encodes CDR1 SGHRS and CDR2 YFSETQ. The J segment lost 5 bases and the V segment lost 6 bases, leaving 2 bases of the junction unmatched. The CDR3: CASTGLAGTGELFF. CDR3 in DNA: TGCGCCAGCACTGGACTAGCGGGAACCGGGGAGCTGTTTTTT.

The CDR3 DNA sequence: TGTGCCAGCAGCTTGGCATGGGACAGGGGTGAAGAGCAGTACTTC. Translating it yields CASSLAWDRGEEQYF. The chain links TRBV5-5 to TRBJ2-7; TRBD1 matches 10 bases. Looked up from germline, CDR1 is SGHKS and CDR2 is YYEKEE (reference sequence). Losses at the gene ends were 0 bases for V and 7 bases for J; bases not matched to a gene: 7. CDR3 length equals 15 residues.

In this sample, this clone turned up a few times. The CDR3 DNA sequence: TGTGCCAGCAGCTTAGCGCAGGCCGACAATCAGCCCCAGCATTTT. Protein product: CASSLAQADNQPQHF. The rearrangement joins TRBV7-2 to TRBJ1-5; D is undetermined. This CDR3 spans 15 amino acids. In germline, CDR1 is SGHTA, CDR2 FQGNSA. V shed 0 bases and J shed 3 bases, with 9 bases lying between them.